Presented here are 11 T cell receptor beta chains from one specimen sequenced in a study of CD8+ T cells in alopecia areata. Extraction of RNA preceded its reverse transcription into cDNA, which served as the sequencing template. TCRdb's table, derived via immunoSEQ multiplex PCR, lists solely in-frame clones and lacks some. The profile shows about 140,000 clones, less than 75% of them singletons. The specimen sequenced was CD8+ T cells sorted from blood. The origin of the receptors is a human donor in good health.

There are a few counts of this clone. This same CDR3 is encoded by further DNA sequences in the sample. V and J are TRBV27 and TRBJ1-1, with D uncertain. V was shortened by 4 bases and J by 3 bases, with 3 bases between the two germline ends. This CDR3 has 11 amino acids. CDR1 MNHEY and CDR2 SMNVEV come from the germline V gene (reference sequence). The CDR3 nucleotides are TGTGCCAGCAGTTCGTACACTGAAGCTTTCTTT. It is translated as CASSSYTEAFF.

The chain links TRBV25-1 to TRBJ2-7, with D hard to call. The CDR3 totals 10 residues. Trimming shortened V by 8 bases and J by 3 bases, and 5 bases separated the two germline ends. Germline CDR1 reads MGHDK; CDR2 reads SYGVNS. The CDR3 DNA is TGTGCCAGCGGATTCTACGAGCAGTACTTC. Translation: CASGFYEQYF.

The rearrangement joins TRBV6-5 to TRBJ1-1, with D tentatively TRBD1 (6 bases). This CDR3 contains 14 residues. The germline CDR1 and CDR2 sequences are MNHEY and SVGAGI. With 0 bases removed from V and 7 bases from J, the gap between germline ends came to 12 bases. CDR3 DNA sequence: TGTGCCAGCAGTTACTCGTCGGGGGCTGTTGAAGCTTTCTTT. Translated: CASSYSSGAVEAFF.

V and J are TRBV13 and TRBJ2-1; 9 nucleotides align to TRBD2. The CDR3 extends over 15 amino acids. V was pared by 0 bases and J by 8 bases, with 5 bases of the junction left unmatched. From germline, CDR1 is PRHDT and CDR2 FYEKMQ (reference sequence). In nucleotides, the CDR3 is TGTGCCAGCAGCTTAGGGCTAGCGGGAATCGATGAGCAGTTCTTC. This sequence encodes CASSLGLAGIDEQFF.

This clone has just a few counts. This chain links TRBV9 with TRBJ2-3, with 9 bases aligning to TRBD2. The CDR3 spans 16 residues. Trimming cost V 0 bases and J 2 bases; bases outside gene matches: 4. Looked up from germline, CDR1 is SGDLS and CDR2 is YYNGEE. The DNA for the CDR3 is TGTGCCAGCAGCGTAGGTAGCGGGAGACACACAGATACGCAGTATTTT. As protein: CASSVGSGRHTDTQYF. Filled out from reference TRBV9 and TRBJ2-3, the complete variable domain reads DSGVTQTPKHLITATGQRVTLRCSPRSGDLSVYWYQQSLDQGLQFLIQYYNGEERAKGNILERFSAQQFPDLHSELNLSSLELGDSALYFCASSVGSGRHTDTQYFGPGTRLTVL.

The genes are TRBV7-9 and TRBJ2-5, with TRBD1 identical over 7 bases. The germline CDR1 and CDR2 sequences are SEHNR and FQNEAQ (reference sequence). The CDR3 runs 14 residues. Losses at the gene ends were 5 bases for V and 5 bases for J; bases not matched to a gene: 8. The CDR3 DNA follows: TGTGCCAGCAGCAAACAAACAGGGGTCGAGACCCAGTACTTC. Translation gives CASSKQTGVETQYF.

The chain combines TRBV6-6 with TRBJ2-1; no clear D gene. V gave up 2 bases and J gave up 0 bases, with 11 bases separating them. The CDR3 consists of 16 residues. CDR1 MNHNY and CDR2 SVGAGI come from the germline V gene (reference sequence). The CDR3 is CASSYGPLSSYNEQFF. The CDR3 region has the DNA TGTGCCAGCAGTTACGGGCCCTTGAGCTCCTACAATGAGCAGTTCTTC.

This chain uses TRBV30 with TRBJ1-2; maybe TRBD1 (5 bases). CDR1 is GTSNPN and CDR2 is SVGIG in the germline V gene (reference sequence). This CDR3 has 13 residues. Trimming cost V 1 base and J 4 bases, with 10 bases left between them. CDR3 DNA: TGTGCCTGGAGTGAACCAGGGTCCTATGGCTACACCTTC. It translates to CAWSEPGSYGYTF.

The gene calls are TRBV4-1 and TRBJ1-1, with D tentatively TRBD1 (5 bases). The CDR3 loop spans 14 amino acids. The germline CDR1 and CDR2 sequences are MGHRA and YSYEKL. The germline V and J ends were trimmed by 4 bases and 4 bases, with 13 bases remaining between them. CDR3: CASSPSGAGTEAFF. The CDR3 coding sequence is TGCGCCAGCAGCCCTAGTGGGGCGGGCACTGAAGCTTTCTTT.

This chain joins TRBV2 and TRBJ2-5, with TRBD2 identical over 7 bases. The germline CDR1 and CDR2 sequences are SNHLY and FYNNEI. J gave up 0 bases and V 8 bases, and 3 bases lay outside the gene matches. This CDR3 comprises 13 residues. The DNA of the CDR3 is TGTGCCAGCCCCGGGAGGAACCAAGAGACCCAGTACTTC. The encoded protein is CASPGRNQETQYF.

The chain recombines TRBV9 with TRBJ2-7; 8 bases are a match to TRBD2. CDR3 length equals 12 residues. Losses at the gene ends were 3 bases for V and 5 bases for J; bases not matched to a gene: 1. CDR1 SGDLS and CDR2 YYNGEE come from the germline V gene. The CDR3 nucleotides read TGTGCCAGCAGCGGGACTAGCAACGAGCAGTACTTC. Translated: CASSGTSNEQYF.